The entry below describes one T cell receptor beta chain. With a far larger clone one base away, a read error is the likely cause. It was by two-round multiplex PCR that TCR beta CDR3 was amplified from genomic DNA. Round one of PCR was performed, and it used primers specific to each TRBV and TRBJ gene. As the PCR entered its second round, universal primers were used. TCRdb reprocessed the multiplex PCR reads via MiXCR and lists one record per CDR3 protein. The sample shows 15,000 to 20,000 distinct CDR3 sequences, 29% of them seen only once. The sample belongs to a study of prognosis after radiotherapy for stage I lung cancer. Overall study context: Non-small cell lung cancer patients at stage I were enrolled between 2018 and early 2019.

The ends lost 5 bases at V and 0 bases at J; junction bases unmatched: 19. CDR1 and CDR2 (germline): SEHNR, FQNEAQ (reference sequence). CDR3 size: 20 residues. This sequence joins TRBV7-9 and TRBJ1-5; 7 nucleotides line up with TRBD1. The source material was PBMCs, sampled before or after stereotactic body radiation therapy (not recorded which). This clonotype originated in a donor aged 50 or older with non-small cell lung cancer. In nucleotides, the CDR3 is TGTGCCAGCAGCGCGGGGGGTTTGACAGGGACAACATATAGCAATCAGCCCCAGCATTTT. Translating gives CASSAGGLTGTTYSNQPQHF.